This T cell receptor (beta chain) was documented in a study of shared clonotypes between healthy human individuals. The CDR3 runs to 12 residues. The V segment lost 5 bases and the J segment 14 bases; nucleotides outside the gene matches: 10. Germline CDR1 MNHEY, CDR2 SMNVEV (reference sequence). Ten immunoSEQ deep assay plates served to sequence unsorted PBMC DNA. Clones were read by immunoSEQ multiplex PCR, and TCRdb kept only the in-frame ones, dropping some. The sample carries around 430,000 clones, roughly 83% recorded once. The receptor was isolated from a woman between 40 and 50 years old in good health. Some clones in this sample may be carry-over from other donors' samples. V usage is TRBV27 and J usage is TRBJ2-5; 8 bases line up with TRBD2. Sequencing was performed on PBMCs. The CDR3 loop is CASSPPGGRVYF. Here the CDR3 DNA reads TGTGCCAGCAGTCCCCCGGGAGGGCGAGTCTACTTC.